This TCR beta chain was sequenced for a study of blood T cell repertoires in COVID-19. For the study at large: Sites across the United States, Italy and Spain contributed samples from acute and convalescent COVID-19.

As processed by the authors: The authors estimated nucleated cell counts from reference gene primer amplification. Data came from immunoSEQ multiplex PCR; TCRdb stores just in-frame clones and leaves some out. V, J and clone size are taken as reported in that table, and D and trimming were inferred from the DNA itself. The table has around 170,000 clones, roughly four fifths seen once. The ends lost 5 bases at V and 6 bases at J; junction bases unmatched: 5. The CDR3 contains 16 residues. The germline V gene has CDR1 SEHNR and CDR2 FQNEAQ (reference sequence). The TCR was taken from a woman in her sixties or seventies with COVID-19, enrolled during active disease. The chain carries TRBV7-9 and TRBJ2-2; the match to TRBD2 covers 14 bases. Sequencing used peripheral blood. CDR3 DNA sequence: TGTGCCAGCAGCCTTGGGACTAGCGGGAGCGCCGGGGAGCTGTTTTTT. This translates into CASSLGTSGSAGELFF.